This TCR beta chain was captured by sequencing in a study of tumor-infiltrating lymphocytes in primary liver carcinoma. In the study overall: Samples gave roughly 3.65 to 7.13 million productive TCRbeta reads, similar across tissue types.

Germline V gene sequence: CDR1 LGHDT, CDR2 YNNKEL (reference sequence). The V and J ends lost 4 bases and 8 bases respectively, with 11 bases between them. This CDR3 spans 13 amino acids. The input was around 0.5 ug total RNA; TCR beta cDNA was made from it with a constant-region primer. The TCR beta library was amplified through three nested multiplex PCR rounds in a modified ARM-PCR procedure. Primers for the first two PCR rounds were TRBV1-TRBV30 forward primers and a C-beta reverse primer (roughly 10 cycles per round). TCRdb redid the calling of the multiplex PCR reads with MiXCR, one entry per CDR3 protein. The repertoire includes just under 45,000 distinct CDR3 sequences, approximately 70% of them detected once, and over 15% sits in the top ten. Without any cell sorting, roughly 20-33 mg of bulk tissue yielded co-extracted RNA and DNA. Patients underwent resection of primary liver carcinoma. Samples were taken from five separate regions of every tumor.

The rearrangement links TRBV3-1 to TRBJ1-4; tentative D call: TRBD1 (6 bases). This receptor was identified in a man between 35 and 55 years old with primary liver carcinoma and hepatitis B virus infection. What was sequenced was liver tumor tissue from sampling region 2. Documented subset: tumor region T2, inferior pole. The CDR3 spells CASSLQGMEKLFF. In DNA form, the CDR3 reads TGTGCCAGCAGCCTACAGGGTATGGAAAAACTGTTTTTT.